Sequencing of this T cell receptor beta chain was carried out in a study of metastatic and nonmetastatic thyroid tumors. Across the study: Both malignant and benign thyroid patients supplied peripheral blood and tumor or nodule tissue samples, across which the repertoires of these patients were then compared. General study points: It was reportedly found that TCR beta diversity was significantly higher in malignant thyroid tumors than in benign nodules, a difference seen in both blood and tumor samples.

The V and J ends lost 5 bases and 2 bases respectively, with 15 bases between them. CDR3 length: 15 residues. CDR1 is LGHDT, CDR2 YNNKEL, per germline (reference sequence). No patient had received any treatment before thyroid surgery. Of note for this clone: Its antigen is unidentified.

Original analysis: The study's classifier, a distant-metastasis tool for papillary thyroid cancer, was built using CDR3 differences across clinicopathological groups. TCRdb re-clonotyped the PCR reads through MiXCR. TCRdb, not the authors, supplied the V and J calls. The profile shows about 40,000 clones, around 10% of them singletons. V is TRBV3-1 and J is TRBJ1-2; D perhaps matches TRBD1 (5 bases). The clonotype comes from a female donor with papillary thyroid cancer or a benign thyroid nodule (not recorded which). Some clones in this sample may be carry-over from other donors' samples. Input material: blood. CDR3 protein: CASSFTGTDNYGYTF. As DNA, the CDR3 is TGTGCCAGCAGCTTCACCGGGACGGACAACTATGGCTACACCTTC.